What follows are 11 T cell receptor beta chains derived from one specimen sequenced in a study of T cells in Graves' hyperthyroidism and ophthalmopathy. TCR beta CDR3 regions were amplified from RNA transcripts. The HTBI primer set served for first-round RT-PCR of the TCR CDR3. TCRdb itself ran the multiplex PCR reads through MiXCR, one entry per CDR3 protein. The sample yields fewer than 900,000 distinct CDR3 sequences, 18% seen once. Input material: blood. The receptors stem from a woman aged 50 to 60 with Graves' hyperthyroidism that later progressed to Graves' ophthalmopathy.

For this clonotype: Its ends do not fully match the called genes, so a read error is possible. The V call is TRBV4-1, the J call TRBJ1-5, with a tentative D call TRBD1 (6 bases). Germline-derived CDR1 and CDR2 are MGHRA and YSYEKL. CDR3 length equals 19 residues. CDR3 DNA: TGCGCCAGCAACCAAGAGCCACCCAGCGGGGGCGGACGGAGTCAGCCCCAGCATTTT. It is translated as CASNQEPPSGGGRSQPQHF.

This clonotype was counted at least ten times. This chain links TRBV3-1 with TRBJ1-1; 8 bases fit TRBD1. The CDR3 has 13 amino acids. Germline V CDR1 and CDR2: LGHDT, YNNKEL (reference sequence). V lost 4 bases, J lost 10 bases, and 8 bases stayed unmatched. The CDR3 region has the DNA TGTGCCAGCAGCCCCCGGCAGGGGGCAGGAGCTTTCTTT. It specifies CASSPRQGAGAFF.

This clonotype came up a few times. The V and J genes are TRBV30 and TRBJ2-3; 13 positions agree with TRBD2. Germline CDR1 reads GTSNPN; CDR2 reads SVGIG (reference sequence). Trimming took 5 bases from V and 2 from J; bases not matched to a gene: 7. CDR3 length: 16 residues. The CDR3: CAWLGGTSGATDTQYF. In DNA form, the CDR3 reads TGTGCCTGGCTAGGAGGGACTAGCGGGGCCACAGATACGCAGTATTTT.

This clonotype came up a few times. The V gene is TRBV7-9, the J gene TRBJ1-1; possible D gene TRBD1, 6 bases. Trimming shortened V by 6 bases and J by 4 bases, and 24 bases separated the two germline ends. The CDR3 is made up of 17 amino acids. Germline CDR1 is SEHNR and CDR2 is FQNEAQ (reference sequence). CDR3 amino acids: CASRFGGQKGRATEAFF. The CDR3, as DNA: TGTGCCAGCAGGTTTGGGGGGCAGAAGGGGCGGGCCACTGAAGCTTTCTTT.

The rearrangement links TRBV12-3 or TRBV12-4 to TRBJ1-2, with no clear D. V lost 6 bases to trimming and J lost 8 bases, with 19 bases between them. CDR3 length equals 14 residues. CDR3 sequence reads: CASSLEWTSWGYTF. The DNA of the CDR3 is TGTGCCAGCAGCCTTGAGTGGACGTCCTGGGGCTACACCTTC.

This clonotype appeared a few times. This sequence joins TRBV12-3 or TRBV12-4 and TRBJ2-3; D unclear. CDR3 size: 11 residues. V was shortened by 4 bases and J by 7 bases, with 6 bases between the two germline ends. The CDR3 region has the DNA TGTGCCAGCAGTTCGAAATATACGCAGTATTTT. Encoded protein: CASSSKYTQYF.

This clonotype was recorded at least ten times. V and J are TRBV27 and TRBJ1-2; no firm D call. Germline-derived CDR1 and CDR2 are MNHEY and SMNVEV (reference sequence). Trimming pared 4 bases from V and 2 bases from J, leaving 17 bases between. The CDR3 is 16 residues long. In nucleotides, the CDR3 is TGTGCCAGCAGTTCGCTGGTCTCTACAGCAAACTATGGCTACACCTTC. Its translation is CASSSLVSTANYGYTF.

This clonotype has just a few counts. V is TRBV7-6 and J is TRBJ2-1, with a weak D call TRBD2 (5 bases). Germline loops: CDR1 SGHVS, CDR2 FNYEAQ. CDR3 length equals 13 residues. V lost 1 base to trimming and J lost 12 bases, with 13 bases between them. CDR3 nucleotide sequence: TGTGCCAGCAGCTTAGAGTTAGGCGCGGGGCAGTTCTTC. Its protein is CASSLELGAGQFF.

Comments on this clonotype: A junction boundary mismatches the germline segment, possibly from a read error. The V and J genes are TRBV5-1 and TRBJ1-5; 7 bases are shared with TRBD1. Germline loops: CDR1 SGHRS, CDR2 YFSETQ. The CDR3 length is 14 residues. As DNA, the CDR3 is TGCGCCAGCAGCTTTACAGGGGATAGTCAGGCCCAGCATTTT. This codes for CASSFTGDSQAQHF.

The genes are TRBV19 and TRBJ1-5, with 10 bases fitting TRBD1. CDR3 size: 14 residues. Germline-derived CDR1 and CDR2 are LNHDA and SQIVND (reference sequence). V was pared by 7 bases and J by 2 bases, with 2 bases of the junction left unmatched. The CDR3 is CASKGTGGNQPQHF. The CDR3 DNA sequence: TGTGCCAGTAAGGGGACAGGGGGCAATCAGCCCCAGCATTTT.

This clonotype has at least ten counts. The chain joins TRBV5-1 to TRBJ1-2, with TRBD1 matching 10 bases. The junction had 6 bases not matched to a gene; V was cut back by 6 bases and J by 4 bases. This CDR3 region has 14 residues. Looked up from germline, CDR1 is SGHRS and CDR2 is YFSETQ. The CDR3 DNA sequence: TGCGCCAGCACTCCGGGACAGGGGAGCTATGGCTACACCTTC. As protein: CASTPGQGSYGYTF. The full variable domain, rest sourced from reference TRBV5-1 and TRBJ1-2, is KAGVTQTPRYLIKTRGQQVTLSCSPISGHRSVSWYQQTPGQGLQFLFEYFSETQRNKGNFPGRFSGRQFSNSRSEMNVSTLELGDSALYLCASTPGQGSYGYTFGSGTRLTVV.